This T cell receptor (beta chain) stems from a study of control samples from healthy donors and cancer patients. The data were produced by immunoSEQ multiplex PCR, yet TCRdb's version contains in-frame clones alone and is incomplete. This table holds tens of thousands of clones, approximately 84% found once. Trimming cost V 6 bases and J 7 bases; bases outside gene matches: 8. This CDR3 has 14 residues. Per the germline V gene, CDR1 is MNHNY and CDR2 is SVGAGI (reference sequence). The receptor comes from a woman aged 50 to 60 in good health. Specimen: blood. The rearrangement uses TRBV6-6 and TRBJ2-1; 8 bases are a match to TRBD2. CDR3 DNA sequence: TGTGCCAGCAGACCTCATAGCGGGAATAATGAGCAGTTCTTC. This translates into CASRPHSGNNEQFF.